The T cell receptor beta chain under discussion was sequenced for a study of T cells in Graves' hyperthyroidism and ophthalmopathy. Hyperthyroidism, newly diagnosed and lasting under 2 months, affected patients aged 18 to 65. PBMCs were obtained from about 9 ml fresh peripheral blood. V lost 7 bases, J lost 2 bases, and 8 bases stayed unmatched. This CDR3 has 15 residues. Germline CDR1 MNHEY, CDR2 SVGEGT. Regions amplified from RNA transcripts were the TCR beta CDR3 regions. The HTBI primer set served for first-round RT-PCR of the TCR CDR3. TCRdb passed the multiplex PCR reads through MiXCR, listing each CDR3 protein once. Of hundreds of thousands of distinct CDR3 sequences in the sample, less than 15% were seen once. The table lists this clonotype with a few counts.

J is TRBJ1-5 and V is TRBV6-2 or TRBV6-3, with TRBD1 matching over 7 bases. This sequence originates from a woman aged 18-29 years with Graves' hyperthyroidism. The source material was blood. The CDR3, as DNA: TGTGCCAGCACCCAAGGGGGCTTTGGCAATCAGCCCCAGCATTTT. Protein sequence: CASTQGGFGNQPQHF.